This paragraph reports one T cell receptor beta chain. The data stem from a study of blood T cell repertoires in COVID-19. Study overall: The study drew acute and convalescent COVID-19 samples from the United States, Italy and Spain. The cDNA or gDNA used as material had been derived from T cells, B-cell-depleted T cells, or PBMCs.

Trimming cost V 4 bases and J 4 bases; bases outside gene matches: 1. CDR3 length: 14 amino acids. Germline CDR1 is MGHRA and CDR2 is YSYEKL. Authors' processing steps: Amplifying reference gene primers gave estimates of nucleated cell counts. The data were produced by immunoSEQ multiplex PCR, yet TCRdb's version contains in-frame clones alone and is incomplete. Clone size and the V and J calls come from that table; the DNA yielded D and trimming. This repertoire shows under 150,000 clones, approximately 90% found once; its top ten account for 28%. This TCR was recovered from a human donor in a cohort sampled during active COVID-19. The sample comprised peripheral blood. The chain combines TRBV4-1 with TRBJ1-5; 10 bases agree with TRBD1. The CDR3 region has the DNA TGCGCCAGCAGCCCGGGACAGGGGAATCAGCCCCAGCATTTT. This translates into CASSPGQGNQPQHF.